This T cell receptor (beta chain) was identified in a study of cytomegalovirus exposure and HLA in healthy donors. Study at large: In a previous analysis, approximately 110 million unique TCR beta sequences were found from 150 million to 200 million T cells. There were tens of millions of unique TCRs (from HLA-typed donors) in an early data release.

Amplification used 60 Vbeta primers and 13 Jbeta primers. The repertoire was sequenced with immunoSEQ multiplex PCR; TCRdb's copy has only in-frame clones and lacks some. The sample comprises roughly 150,000 clones, 64% of which are singletons, and 3% rests with the top ten. The CDR3 has 18 residues. V was pared by 6 bases and J by 1 base, with 17 bases of the junction left unmatched. The germline gives CDR1 MDHEN, CDR2 SYDVKM. The chain combines TRBV28 with TRBJ1-2, with 7 bases that match TRBD1. The clonotype was recovered from a woman in her thirties in good health and CMV-seropositive. Sequencing used PBMCs. This chain's CDR3 is CASRPLRGRGLGNYGYTF. In nucleotides, the CDR3 is TGTGCCAGCAGACCCCTGCGGGGCAGGGGGTTGGGTAACTATGGCTACACCTTC.